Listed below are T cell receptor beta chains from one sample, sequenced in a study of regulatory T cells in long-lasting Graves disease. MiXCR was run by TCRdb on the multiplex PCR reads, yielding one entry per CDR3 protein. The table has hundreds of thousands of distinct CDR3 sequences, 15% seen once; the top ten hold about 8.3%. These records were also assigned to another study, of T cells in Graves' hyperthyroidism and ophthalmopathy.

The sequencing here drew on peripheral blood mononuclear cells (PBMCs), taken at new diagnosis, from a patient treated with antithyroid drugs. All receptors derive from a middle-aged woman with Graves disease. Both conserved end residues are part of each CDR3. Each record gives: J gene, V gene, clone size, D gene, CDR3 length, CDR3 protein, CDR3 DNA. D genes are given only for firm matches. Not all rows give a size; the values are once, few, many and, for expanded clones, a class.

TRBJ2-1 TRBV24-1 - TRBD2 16 CATSDRLAGSYNEQFF TGTGCCACCAGTGATCGACTAGCGGGTTCTTACAATGAGCAGTTCTTC
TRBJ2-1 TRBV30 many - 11 CACDRKGEQFF TGTGCCTGTGATAGGAAAGGTGAGCAGTTCTTC
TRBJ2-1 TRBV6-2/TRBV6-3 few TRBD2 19 CASSYSKAGGPSSYNEQFF TGTGCCAGCAGTTACTCGAAGGCGGGAGGGCCCAGCTCCTACAATGAGCAGTTCTTC
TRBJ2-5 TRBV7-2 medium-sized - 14 CASSLPPNWETQYF TGTGCCAGCAGCTTACCGCCTAATTGGGAGACCCAGTACTTC
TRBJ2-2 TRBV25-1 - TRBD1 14 CASSGTGRTGELFF TGTGCCAGCTCGGGGACAGGGAGGACCGGGGAGCTGTTTTTT
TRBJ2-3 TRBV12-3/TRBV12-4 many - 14 CASSSAGQLDTQYF TGTGCCAGCAGTTCAGCCGGACAGTTAGATACGCAGTATTTT
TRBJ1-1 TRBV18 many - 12 CASSPPYGEAFF TGTGCCAGCTCACCACCGTACGGTGAAGCTTTCTTT
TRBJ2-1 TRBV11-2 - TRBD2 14 CASSLGTSQTEQFF TGTGCCAGCAGCCTGGGGACTAGCCAAACTGAGCAGTTCTTC
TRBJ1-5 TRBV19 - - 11 CTTKGTQPQHF TGTACCACTAAAGGGACCCAGCCCCAGCATTTT
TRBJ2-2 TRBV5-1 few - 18 CASSLTPRGLRNTGELFF TGCGCCAGCAGTTTAACTCCAAGGGGACTCCGGAACACCGGGGAGCTGTTTTTT
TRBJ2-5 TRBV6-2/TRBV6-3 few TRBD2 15 CASSLARGGGETQYF TGTGCCAGCAGTCTCGCGCGGGGGGGTGGAGAGACCCAGTACTTC
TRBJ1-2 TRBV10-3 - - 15 CAISGGQGTNYGYTF TGTGCCATCAGTGGGGGGCAGGGGACTAACTATGGCTACACCTTC
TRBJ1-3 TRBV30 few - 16 CGLTSVVGSSGNTIYF TGTGGACTTACCTCGGTGGTAGGGTCCTCTGGAAACACCATATATTTT
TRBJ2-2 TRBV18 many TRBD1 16 CASSLASGTVTGELFF TGTGCCAGCTCACTTGCGTCCGGGACAGTCACCGGGGAGCTGTTTTTT
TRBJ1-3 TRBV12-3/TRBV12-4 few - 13 CASTAIIGNTIYF TGTGCCAGCACAGCGATTATTGGAAACACCATATATTTT
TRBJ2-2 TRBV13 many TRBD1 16 CASSLVSHRGRGELFF TGTGCCAGCAGCTTAGTATCCCACAGGGGGCGTGGGGAGCTGTTTTTT
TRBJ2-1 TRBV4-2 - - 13 CASSQDAEGEQFF TGTGCCAGCAGCCAAGATGCGGAAGGGGAGCAGTTCTTC
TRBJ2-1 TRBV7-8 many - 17 CASSSRTLRSSYNEQFF TGTGCCAGCAGCTCAAGGACCTTAAGGAGCTCCTACAATGAGCAGTTCTTC
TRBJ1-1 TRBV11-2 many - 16 CASSSTGRGVGTEAFF TGTGCCAGCAGCTCCACAGGGCGCGGGGTTGGCACTGAAGCTTTCTTT
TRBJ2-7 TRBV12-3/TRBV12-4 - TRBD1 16 CASSLGGTGLTYEQYF TGTGCCAGCAGTTTAGGAGGGACAGGGCTAACCTACGAGCAGTACTTC
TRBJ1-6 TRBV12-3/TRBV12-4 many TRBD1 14 CASSGQVAHSPLHF TGTGCCAGCAGTGGACAGGTCGCCCATTCACCCCTCCACTTT
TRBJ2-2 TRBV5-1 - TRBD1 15 CASRLGQSNTGELFF TGCGCCAGCAGATTGGGACAGTCGAACACCGGGGAGCTGTTTTTT
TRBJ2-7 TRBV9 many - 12 CASSANSYEQYF TGTGCCAGCAGCGCGAACTCCTACGAGCAGTACTTC
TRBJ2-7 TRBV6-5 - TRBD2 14 CASSYLAGGYEQYF TGTGCCAGCAGTTATTTAGCGGGGGGATACGAGCAGTACTTC
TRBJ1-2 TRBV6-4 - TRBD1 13 CASSDTGEYGYTF TGTGCCAGCAGTGACACAGGGGAGTATGGCTACACCTTC
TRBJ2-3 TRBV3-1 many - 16 CASSQDNIAFTDTQYF TGTGCCAGCAGCCAAGATAACATAGCGTTTACAGATACGCAGTATTTT
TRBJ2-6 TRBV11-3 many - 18 CASSLGFWWSSGANVLTF TGTGCCAGCAGCTTGGGATTCTGGTGGAGCTCTGGGGCCAACGTCCTGACTTTC
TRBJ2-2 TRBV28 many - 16 CASTAPERAITGELFF TGTGCCAGCACCGCGCCAGAGAGAGCAATCACCGGGGAGCTGTTTTTT
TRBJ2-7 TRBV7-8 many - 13 CASSFRQGYEQYF TGTGCCAGCAGCTTCAGACAAGGATACGAGCAGTACTTC
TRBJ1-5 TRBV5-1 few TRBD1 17 CASSTTSGTASNQPQHF TGCGCCAGCAGCACAACCTCCGGGACAGCCAGCAATCAGCCCCAGCATTTT
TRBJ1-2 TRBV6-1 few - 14 CASSSSARFYGYTF TGTGCCAGCAGTAGTTCAGCGAGATTTTATGGCTACACCTTC
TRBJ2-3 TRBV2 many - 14 CASSEGRGTDTQYF TGTGCCAGCAGTGAGGGCAGGGGCACAGATACGCAGTATTTT
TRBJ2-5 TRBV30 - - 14 CAWSVGAGQETQYF TGTGCCTGGAGTGTCGGGGCAGGCCAAGAGACCCAGTACTTC
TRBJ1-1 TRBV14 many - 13 CASSATMNTEAFF TGTGCCAGCAGCGCGACCATGAACACTGAAGCTTTCTTT
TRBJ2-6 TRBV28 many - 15 CATQHQGTGANVLTF TGTGCCACCCAACACCAGGGAACTGGGGCCAACGTCCTGACTTTC
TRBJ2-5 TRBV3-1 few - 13 CASEGTLQETQYF TGTGCCAGCGAAGGGACCCTTCAGGAGACCCAGTACTTC
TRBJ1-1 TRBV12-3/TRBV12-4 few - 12 CASRPPLGLAFF TGTGCCAGCAGACCCCCGTTGGGTCTAGCTTTCTTT
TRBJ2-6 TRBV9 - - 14 CASSVESGANVLTF TGTGCCAGCAGCGTAGAGTCTGGGGCCAACGTCCTGACTTTC
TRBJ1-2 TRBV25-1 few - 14 CASGTGAVNYGYTF TGTGCCAGCGGGACGGGGGCGGTTAACTATGGCTACACCTTC
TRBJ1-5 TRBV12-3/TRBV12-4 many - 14 CASSFEGLNQPQHF TGTGCCAGCAGTTTCGAGGGCCTCAATCAGCCCCAGCATTTT
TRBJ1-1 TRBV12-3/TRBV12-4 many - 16 CASSLGGGSLNTEAFF TGTGCCAGCAGTCTCGGGGGGGGATCCTTGAACACTGAAGCTTTCTTT